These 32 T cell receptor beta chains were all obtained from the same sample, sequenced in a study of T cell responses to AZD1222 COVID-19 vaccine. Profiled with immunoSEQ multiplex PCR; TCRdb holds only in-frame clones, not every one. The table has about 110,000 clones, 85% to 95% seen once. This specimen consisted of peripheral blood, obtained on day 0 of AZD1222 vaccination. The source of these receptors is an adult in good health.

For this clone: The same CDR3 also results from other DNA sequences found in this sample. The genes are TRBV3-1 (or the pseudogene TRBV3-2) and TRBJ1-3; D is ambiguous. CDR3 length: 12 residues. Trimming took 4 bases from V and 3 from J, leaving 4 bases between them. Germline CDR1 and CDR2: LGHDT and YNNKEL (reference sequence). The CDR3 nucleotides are TGTGCCAGCAGCCGTGGTGGAAACACCATATATTTT. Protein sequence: CASSRGGNTIYF.

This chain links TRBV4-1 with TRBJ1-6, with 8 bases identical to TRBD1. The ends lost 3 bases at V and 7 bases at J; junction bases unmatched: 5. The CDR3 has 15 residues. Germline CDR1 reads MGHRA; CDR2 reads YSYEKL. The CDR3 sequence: CASSQPGTGNSPLHF. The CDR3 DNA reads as TGCGCCAGCAGCCAGCCCGGGACAGGCAATTCACCCCTCCACTTT.

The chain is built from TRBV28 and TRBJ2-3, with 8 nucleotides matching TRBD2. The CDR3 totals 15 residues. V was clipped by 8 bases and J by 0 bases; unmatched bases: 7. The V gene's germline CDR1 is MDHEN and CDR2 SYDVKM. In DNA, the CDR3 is TGTGCCAGCTGCAAGCGGGGGTATAGCACAGATACGCAGTATTTT. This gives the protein CASCKRGYSTDTQYF.

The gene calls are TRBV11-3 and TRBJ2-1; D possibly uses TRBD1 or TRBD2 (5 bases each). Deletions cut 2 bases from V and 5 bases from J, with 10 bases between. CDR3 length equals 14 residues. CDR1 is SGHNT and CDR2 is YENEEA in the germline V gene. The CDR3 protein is CASSLRGAHNEQFF. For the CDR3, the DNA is TGTGCCAGCAGCTTACGGGGCGCCCACAATGAGCAGTTCTTC.

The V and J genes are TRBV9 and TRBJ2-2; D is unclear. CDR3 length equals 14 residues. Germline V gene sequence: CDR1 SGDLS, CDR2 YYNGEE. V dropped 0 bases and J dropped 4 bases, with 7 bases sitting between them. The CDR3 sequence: CASSVAGTTGELFF. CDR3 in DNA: TGTGCCAGCAGCGTAGCCGGAACCACCGGGGAGCTGTTTTTT.

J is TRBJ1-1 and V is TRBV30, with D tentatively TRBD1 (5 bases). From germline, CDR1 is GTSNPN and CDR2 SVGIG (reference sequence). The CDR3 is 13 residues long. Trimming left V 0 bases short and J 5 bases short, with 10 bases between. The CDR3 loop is CAWSVWGGTEAFF. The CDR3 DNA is TGTGCCTGGAGTGTATGGGGGGGTACTGAAGCTTTCTTT.

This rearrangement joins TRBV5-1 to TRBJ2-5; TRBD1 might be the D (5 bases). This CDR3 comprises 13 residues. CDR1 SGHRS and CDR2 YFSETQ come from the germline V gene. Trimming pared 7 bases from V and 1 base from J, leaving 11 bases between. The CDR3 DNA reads TGCGCCAGCGCTCTGGACATCCAAGAGACCCAGTACTTC. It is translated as CASALDIQETQYF. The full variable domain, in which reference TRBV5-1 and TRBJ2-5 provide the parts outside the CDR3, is KAGVTQTPRYLIKTRGQQVTLSCSPISGHRSVSWYQQTPGQGLQFLFEYFSETQRNKGNFPGRFSGRQFSNSRSEMNVSTLELGDSALYLCASALDIQETQYFGPGTRLLVL.

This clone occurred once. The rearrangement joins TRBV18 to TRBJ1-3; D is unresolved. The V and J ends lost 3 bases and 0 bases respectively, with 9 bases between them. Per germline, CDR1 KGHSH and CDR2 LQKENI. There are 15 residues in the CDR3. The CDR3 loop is CASSPATDSGNTIYF. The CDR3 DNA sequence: TGTGCCAGCTCACCTGCGACCGACTCTGGAAACACCATATATTTT.

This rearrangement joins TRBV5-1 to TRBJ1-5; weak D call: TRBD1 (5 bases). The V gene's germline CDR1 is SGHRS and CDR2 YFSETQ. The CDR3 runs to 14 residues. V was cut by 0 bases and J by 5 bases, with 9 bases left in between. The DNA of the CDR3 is TGCGCCAGCAGCTTGGCCTGGGGGGATCAGCCCCAGCATTTT. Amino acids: CASSLAWGDQPQHF.

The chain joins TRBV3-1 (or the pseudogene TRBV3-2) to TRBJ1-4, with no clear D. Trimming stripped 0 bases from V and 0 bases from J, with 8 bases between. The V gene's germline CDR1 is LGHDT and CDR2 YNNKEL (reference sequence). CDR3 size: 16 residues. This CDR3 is CASSQDWGATNEKLFF. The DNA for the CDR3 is TGTGCCAGCAGCCAAGATTGGGGAGCAACTAATGAAAAACTGTTTTTT.

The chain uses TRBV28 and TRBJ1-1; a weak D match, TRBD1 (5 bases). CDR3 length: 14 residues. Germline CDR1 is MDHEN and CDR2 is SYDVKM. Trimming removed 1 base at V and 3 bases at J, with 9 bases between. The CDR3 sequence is CASSLYGGYTEAFF. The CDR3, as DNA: TGTGCCAGCAGTTTATACGGGGGTTACACTGAAGCTTTCTTT.

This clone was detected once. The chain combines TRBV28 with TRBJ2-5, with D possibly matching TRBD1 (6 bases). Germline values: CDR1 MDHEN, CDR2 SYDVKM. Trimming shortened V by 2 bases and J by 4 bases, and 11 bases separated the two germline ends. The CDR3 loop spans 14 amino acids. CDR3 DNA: TGTGCCAGCAGTTTAAAAGGCAGGGGAGAGACCCAGTACTTC. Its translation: CASSLKGRGETQYF.

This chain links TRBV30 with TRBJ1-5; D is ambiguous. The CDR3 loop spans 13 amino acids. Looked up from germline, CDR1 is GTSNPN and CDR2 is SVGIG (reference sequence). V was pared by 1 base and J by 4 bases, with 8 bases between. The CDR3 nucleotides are TGTGCCTGGAGTGGGTCGGGTAATCAGCCCCAGCATTTT. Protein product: CAWSGSGNQPQHF.

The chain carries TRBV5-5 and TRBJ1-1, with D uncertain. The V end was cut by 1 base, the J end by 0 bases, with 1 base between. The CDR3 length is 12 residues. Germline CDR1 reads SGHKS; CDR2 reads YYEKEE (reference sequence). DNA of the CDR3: TGTGCCAGCAGCTTGCTGAACACTGAAGCTTTCTTT. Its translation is CASSLLNTEAFF.

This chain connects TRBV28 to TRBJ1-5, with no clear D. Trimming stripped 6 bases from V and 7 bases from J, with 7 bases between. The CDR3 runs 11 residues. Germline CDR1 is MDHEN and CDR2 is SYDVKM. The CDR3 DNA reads TGTGCCAGCAGCGGAGGGCAGCCCCAGCATTTT. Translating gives CASSGGQPQHF.

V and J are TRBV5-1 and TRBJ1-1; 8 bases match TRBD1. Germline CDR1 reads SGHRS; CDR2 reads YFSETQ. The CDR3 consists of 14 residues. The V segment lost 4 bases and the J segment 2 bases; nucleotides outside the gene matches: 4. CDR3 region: CASSPGTGNTEAFF. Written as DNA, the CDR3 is TGCGCCAGCAGCCCCGGGACAGGTAACACTGAAGCTTTCTTT.

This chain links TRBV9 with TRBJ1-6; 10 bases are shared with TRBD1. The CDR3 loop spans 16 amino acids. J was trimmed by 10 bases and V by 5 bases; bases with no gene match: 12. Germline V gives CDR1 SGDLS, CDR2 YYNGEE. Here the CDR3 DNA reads TGTGCCAGCAGTCGACAGGGGGCGTCCTTTGACTCACCCCTCCACTTT. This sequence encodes CASSRQGASFDSPLHF. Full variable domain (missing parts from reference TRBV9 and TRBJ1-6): DSGVTQTPKHLITATGQRVTLRCSPRSGDLSVYWYQQSLDQGLQFLIQYYNGEERAKGNILERFSAQQFPDLHSELNLSSLELGDSALYFCASSRQGASFDSPLHFGNGTRLTVT.

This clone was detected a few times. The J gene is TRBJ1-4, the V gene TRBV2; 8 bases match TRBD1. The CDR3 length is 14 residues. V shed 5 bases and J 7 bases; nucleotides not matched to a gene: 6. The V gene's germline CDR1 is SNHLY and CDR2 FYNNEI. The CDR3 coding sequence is TGTGCCAGCAGTACAGGGGGGATAGTTGAAAAACTGTTTTTT. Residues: CASSTGGIVEKLFF.

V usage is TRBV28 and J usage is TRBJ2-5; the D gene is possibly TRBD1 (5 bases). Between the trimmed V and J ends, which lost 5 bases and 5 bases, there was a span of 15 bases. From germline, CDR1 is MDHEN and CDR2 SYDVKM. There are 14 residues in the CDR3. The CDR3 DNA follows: TGTGCCAGCAGTCTCCCTGGGGCAGGGGAGACCCAGTACTTC. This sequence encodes CASSLPGAGETQYF.

This CDR3 reads CATSESRAQGQFF. The CDR3 DNA follows: TGTGCCACCAGTGAATCCCGGGCCCAAGGGCAGTTCTTC. The chain is built from TRBV24-1 and TRBJ2-1, with D unresolved. The CDR3 runs to 13 residues. Trimming removed 4 bases from V and 12 bases from J, with 15 bases in between. The germline V gene encodes CDR1 KGHDR and CDR2 SFDVKD.

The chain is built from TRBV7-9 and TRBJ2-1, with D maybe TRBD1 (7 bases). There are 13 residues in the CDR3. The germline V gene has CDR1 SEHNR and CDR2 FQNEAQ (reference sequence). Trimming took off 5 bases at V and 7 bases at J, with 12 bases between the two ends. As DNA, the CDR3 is TGTGCCAGCAGCCCCTCAGGGGGGAATGAGCAGTTCTTC. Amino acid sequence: CASSPSGGNEQFF.

DNA of the CDR3: TGTGCCAGCAGCCCGACTAGCGGGGGGGCAAATGAGCAGTTCTTC. Residues: CASSPTSGGANEQFF. The gene calls are TRBV2 and TRBJ2-1; 14 nucleotides line up with TRBD2. This CDR3 has 15 residues. The germline V gene encodes CDR1 SNHLY and CDR2 FYNNEI. Trimming at V came to 6 bases and at J to 7 bases, leaving 5 bases not matched to a gene. Full variable domain (rest looked up from reference TRBV2 and TRBJ2-1): EPEVTQTPSHQVTQMGQEVILRCVPISNHLYFYWYRQILGQKVEFLVSFYNNEISEKSEIFDDQFSVERPDGSNFTLKIRSTKLEDSAMYFCASSPTSGGANEQFFGPGTRLTVL.

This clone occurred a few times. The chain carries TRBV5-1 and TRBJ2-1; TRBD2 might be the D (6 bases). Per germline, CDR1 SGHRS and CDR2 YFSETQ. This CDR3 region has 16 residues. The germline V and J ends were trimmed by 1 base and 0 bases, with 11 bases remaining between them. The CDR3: CASSLNPGLSYNEQFF. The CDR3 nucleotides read TGCGCCAGCAGCTTGAACCCGGGACTCTCCTACAATGAGCAGTTCTTC.

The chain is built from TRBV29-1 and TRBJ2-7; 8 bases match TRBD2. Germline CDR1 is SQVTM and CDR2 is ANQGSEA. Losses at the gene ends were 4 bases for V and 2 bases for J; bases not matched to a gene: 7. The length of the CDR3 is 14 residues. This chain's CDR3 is CSVARPGGTYEQYF. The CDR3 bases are TGCAGCGTTGCCCGACCGGGAGGGACCTACGAGCAGTACTTC.

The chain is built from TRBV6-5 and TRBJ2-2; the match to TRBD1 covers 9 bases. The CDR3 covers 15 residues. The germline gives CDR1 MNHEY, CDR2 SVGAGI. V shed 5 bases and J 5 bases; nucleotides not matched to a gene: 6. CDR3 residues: CASSIDRGRTGELFF. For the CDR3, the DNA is TGTGCCAGCAGTATCGACAGGGGGAGAACCGGGGAGCTGTTTTTT.

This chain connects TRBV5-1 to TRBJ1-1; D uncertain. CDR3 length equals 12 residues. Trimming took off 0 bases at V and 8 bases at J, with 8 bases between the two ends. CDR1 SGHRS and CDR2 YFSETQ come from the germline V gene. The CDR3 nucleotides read TGCGCCAGCAGCTTGGACCTTATCGAAGCTTTCTTT. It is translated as CASSLDLIEAFF.

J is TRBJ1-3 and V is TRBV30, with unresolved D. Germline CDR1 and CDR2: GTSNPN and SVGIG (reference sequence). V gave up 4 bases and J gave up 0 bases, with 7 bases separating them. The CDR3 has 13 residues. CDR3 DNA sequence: TGTGCCTGGAAATATGGCTCTGGAAACACCATATATTTT. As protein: CAWKYGSGNTIYF.

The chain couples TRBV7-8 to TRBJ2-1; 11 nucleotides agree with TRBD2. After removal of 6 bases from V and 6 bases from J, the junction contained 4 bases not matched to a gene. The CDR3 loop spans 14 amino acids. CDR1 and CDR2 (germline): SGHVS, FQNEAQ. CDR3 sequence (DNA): TGTGCCAGCAGTACCGGGACTAGCGGCAATGAGCAGTTCTTC. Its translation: CASSTGTSGNEQFF.

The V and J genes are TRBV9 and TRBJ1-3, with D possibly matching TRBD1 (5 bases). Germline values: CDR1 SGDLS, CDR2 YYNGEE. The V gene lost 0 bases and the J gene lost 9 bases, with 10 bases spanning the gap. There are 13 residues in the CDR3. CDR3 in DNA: TGTGCCAGCAGCGTAGAAGGGGTCGGCACCATATATTTT. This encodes CASSVEGVGTIYF.

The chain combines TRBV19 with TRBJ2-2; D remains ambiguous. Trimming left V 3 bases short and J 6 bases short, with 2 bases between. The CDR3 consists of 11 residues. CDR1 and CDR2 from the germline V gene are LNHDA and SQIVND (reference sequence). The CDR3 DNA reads TGTGCCAGTAGTATGGCCGGGGAGCTGTTTTTT. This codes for CASSMAGELFF.

The CDR3 is CASSQETGNQPQHF. As DNA, the CDR3 is TGTGCCAGCAGCCAAGAAACAGGGAATCAGCCCCAGCATTTT. The V call is TRBV3-1 (or the pseudogene TRBV3-2), the J call TRBJ1-5; possible D gene TRBD1, 6 bases. V lost 0 bases to trimming and J lost 4 bases, with 7 bases between them. The CDR3 runs to 14 residues. Germline CDR1 LGHDT, CDR2 YNNKEL (reference sequence).

This chain's CDR3 is CASSSLTGDPQHF. CDR3 DNA: TGTGCCAGCAGCTCGTTAACAGGAGACCCCCAGCATTTT. The V gene is TRBV6-5, the J gene TRBJ1-5; maybe TRBD1 (5 bases). V was shortened by 6 bases and J by 10 bases, with 16 bases between the two germline ends. This CDR3 has 13 amino acids. Germline values: CDR1 MNHEY, CDR2 SVGAGI.